One and the same sample provided the 11 T cell receptor beta chains below, sequenced in a study of T-cell memory formation after mild COVID-19. TCRdb called the 5' RACE reads again in MiXCR, with one record for every CDR3 protein. There are nearly 350,000 distinct CDR3 sequences in the sample; around 13% occur only once, and about a fifth lies in the top ten. Sequences were obtained from PBMCs or a T cell subset sorted from them (not recorded which). These receptor sequences come from a man between 18 and 35 years old who had mild COVID-19 (a few samples of this study predate the infection). Cell type and time point are not known.

The chain employs TRBV4-3 and TRBJ1-2; D may be TRBD1 (5 bases). Germline CDR1 reads LGHNA; CDR2 reads YSLEER. The V and J ends lost 1 base and 14 bases respectively, with 23 bases between them. The CDR3 has 15 residues. The CDR3 bases are TGCGCCAGCAGCCAAGTTAGGGACGACCTCCGACGTTGGACCTTC. It translates to CASSQVRDDLRRWTF.

The chain couples TRBV4-2 to TRBJ1-2; unclear D gene. V was cut by 4 bases and J by 4 bases, with 13 bases left in between. The CDR3 length is 14 residues. The germline gives CDR1 LGHNA, CDR2 YNFKEQ. The CDR3 sequence is CASSREGGIYGYTF. The CDR3 DNA is TGTGCCAGCAGCCGGGAGGGTGGGATCTATGGCTACACCTTC.

This clonotype was observed at least ten times. V usage is TRBV12-3 or TRBV12-4 and J usage is TRBJ1-6; 9 positions agree with TRBD1. V shed 5 bases, J shed 6 bases, and the junction held 2 bases outside the gene matches. The CDR3 consists of 14 residues. CDR3 in DNA: TGTGCCAGCAGTCCGGGACAGGGTAATTCACCCCTCCACTTT. This sequence encodes CASSPGQGNSPLHF.

V and J are TRBV7-9 and TRBJ1-2; TRBD1 matches at 9 bases. Trimming cost V 5 bases and J 1 base; bases outside gene matches: 11. The germline V gene encodes CDR1 SEHNR and CDR2 FQNEAQ (reference sequence). The CDR3 is made up of 17 amino acids. CDR3 amino acids: CASSPRDREGFNYGYTF. CDR3 nucleotide sequence: TGTGCCAGCAGCCCCCGGGACAGGGAGGGGTTTAACTATGGCTACACCTTC.

The V call is TRBV28, the J call TRBJ1-5; D remains ambiguous. V lost 5 bases and J 6 bases, leaving 11 bases between the germline ends. Germline CDR1 MDHEN, CDR2 SYDVKM. The CDR3 loop spans 13 amino acids. The CDR3 loop is CASSVGVLQPQHF. CDR3 DNA sequence: TGTGCCAGCAGTGTCGGGGTGCTTCAGCCCCAGCATTTT.

This clonotype has only a few counts. This rearrangement joins TRBV4-1 to TRBJ2-2, with unresolved D. V lost 1 base to trimming and J lost 7 bases, with 13 bases between them. Germline lookup yields CDR1 MGHRA and CDR2 YSYEKL. The CDR3 spans 15 residues. The CDR3 loop reads CASSQAVGRGGELFF. The CDR3 DNA is TGCGCCAGCAGCCAAGCGGTAGGGCGAGGCGGGGAGCTGTTTTTT.

This clonotype showed up just a few times. The chain combines TRBV10-2 with TRBJ2-7; weak D call: TRBD1 (5 bases). V was clipped by 4 bases and J by 4 bases, with 11 bases between them. The CDR3 spans 13 residues. The germline V gene has CDR1 WSHSY and CDR2 SAAADI. As DNA, the CDR3 is TGCGCCAGCAGTGTCGACCCAGGGTACGAGCAGTACGTC. This sequence encodes CASSVDPGYEQYV.

This sequence joins TRBV12-3 or TRBV12-4 and TRBJ2-5; possible D gene TRBD1, 5 bases. The CDR3 is 13 residues long. V lost 5 bases and J 5 bases, leaving 12 bases between the germline ends. Here the CDR3 reads CASSRGVGETQYF. The CDR3 coding sequence is TGTGCCAGCAGTAGGGGCGTGGGGGAGACCCAGTACTTC.

This sequence joins TRBV4-3 and TRBJ1-3; no reliable D call. Trimming removed 5 bases from V and 4 bases from J, with 18 bases in between. This CDR3 has 16 amino acids. Per the germline V gene, CDR1 is LGHNA and CDR2 is YSLEER. The CDR3 DNA is TGCGCCAGCAGCGCACGGATTGGGGTTGCAGGAAACACCATATATTTT. Translated, it gives CASSARIGVAGNTIYF.

This clonotype was seen more than once but under ten times. This chain links TRBV9 with TRBJ2-5; D possibly corresponds to TRBD2 (6 bases). This CDR3 spans 13 amino acids. From germline, CDR1 is SGDLS and CDR2 YYNGEE. V dropped 0 bases and J dropped 9 bases, with 12 bases sitting between them. The CDR3 spells CASSVEGTGAQYF. The CDR3 DNA is TGTGCCAGCAGCGTAGAGGGGACTGGGGCCCAGTACTTC.

V gene TRBV5-6 combines with J gene TRBJ1-1; the D gene is possibly TRBD1 (5 bases). Germline V gene data show CDR1 as SGHDT and CDR2 as YYEEEE. This CDR3 is 14 amino acids long. Trimming took 4 bases from V and 0 from J, leaving 10 bases between them. The CDR3 DNA reads TGTGCCAGCAGCGTCGGGGGTATGAACACTGAAGCTTTCTTT. The encoded protein is CASSVGGMNTEAFF.